Listed below are T cell receptor beta chains from one sample, sequenced in a study of blood T cell repertoires in COVID-19. Repertoires were generated with immunoSEQ multiplex PCR, while TCRdb's copy carries only in-frame clones and drops some. The table includes approximately 220,000 clones, 90% detected once. The sample comprised PBMCs or T cells enriched from blood (not recorded which). The receptors come from a man aged 30 to 39 who had been exposed to COVID-19. Both conserved end residues are part of each CDR3. The D gene is left open where the match is weak. Not all rows give a size; the values are once, few, many and, for expanded clones, a class.

>TRBJ1-6|TRBV6-5|-|-
TGTGCCAGCAGACACAGGGCTTCGAATTCACCCCTCCACTTT
CASRHRASNSPLHF
>TRBJ1-1|TRBV6-1|-|TRBD1
TGTGCCAGCAGTGAAGGATACAGGGGTGAAGCTTTCTTT
CASSEGYRGEAFF
>TRBJ2-3|TRBV5-1|few|TRBD2
TGCGCCAGCAGCAAGGGTTCGAGCGGGGGGGCCCTTCTGTTCCGGTATTTT
CASSKGSSGGALLFRYF
>TRBJ2-1|TRBV6-5|-|-
TGTGCCAGCAGTACTCCTAGAGGGGGGGGCAATGAGCAGTTCTTC
CASSTPRGGGNEQFF
>TRBJ2-6|TRBV21-1|-|-
TGTGCCAGCAGCGACCCAGGGGAAGAACCGGGACAGGGGGTCTCTGGGGCCAACGTCCTGACTTTC
CASSDPGEEPGQGVSGANVLTF
>TRBJ1-6|TRBV9|-|-
TGTGCCAGCAGCGTATCGTTTCAGAATTCACCCCTCCACTTT
CASSVSFQNSPLHF
>TRBJ2-7|TRBV4-1|-|-
TGCGCCAGCAGCCAAGATTTGGTACAGTCCTACGAGCAGTACTTC
CASSQDLVQSYEQYF
>TRBJ2-5|TRBV5-1|-|-
TGCGCCAGCAGCCGGGGACTGGGGGAGACCCAGTACTTC
CASSRGLGETQYF
>TRBJ2-3|TRBV5-4|-|TRBD2
TGTGCCAGCAGCACACCGACTAGCGGGGGGGCCGCAGATACGCAGTATTTT
CASSTPTSGGAADTQYF
>TRBJ2-1|TRBV30|-|-
TGTGCCTGGAGGTGGGGGCCGGGGTTCAATGAGCAGTTCTTC
CAWRWGPGFNEQFF
>TRBJ1-4|TRBV15|-|-
TGTGCCACCAGATTTGGCGGATCAACTAATGAAAAACTGTTTTTT
CATRFGGSTNEKLFF
>TRBJ1-1|TRBV4-3|-|-
TGCGCCAGCAGCCGCGGGAGGGAGACTGAAGCTTTCTTT
CASSRGRETEAFF
>TRBJ2-5|TRBV4-2|-|-
TGTGCCAGCAGCCCCCGAGGCGGGACAGAAGAAGAGACCCAGTACTTC
CASSPRGGTEEETQYF
>TRBJ2-5|TRBV5-4|once|TRBD1
TGTGCCAGCAGCCCGGGACAGCAAGAGACCCAGTACTTC
CASSPGQQETQYF
>TRBJ2-3|TRBV6-4|-|TRBD1
TGTGCCAGCAGTGACTCCGGACAGGGGGGGGATACGCAGTATTTT
CASSDSGQGGDTQYF
>TRBJ2-1|TRBV5-6|-|TRBD1
TGTGCCAGCAGCGGACTTACAGGGGTGGGTGCGGCGGAGCAGTTCTTC
CASSGLTGVGAAEQFF
>TRBJ1-5|TRBV21-1|once|-
TGTGCCAGCAGCAAAGTGAGGGGCAGGGGGAGTGATAGCAATCAGCCCCAGCATTTT
CASSKVRGRGSDSNQPQHF
>TRBJ2-5|TRBV7-8|-|-
TGTGCCAGCAGCACCAGGGTGGTGGAGACCCAGTACTTC
CASSTRVVETQYF
>TRBJ1-2|TRBV4-2|-|-
TGTGCCAGCAGCCAGACGGTAGGGACTGGGTATGGCTACACCTTC
CASSQTVGTGYGYTF
>TRBJ2-1|TRBV5-1|-|-
TGCGCCAGCAGAAATATCGGGGGAATCCTCAATGAGCAGTTCTTC
CASRNIGGILNEQFF
>TRBJ2-1|TRBV19|-|TRBD2
TGTGCCAGTAGTGCGGCCGGGGGGGCGGATGAGCAGTTCTTC
CASSAAGGADEQFF
>TRBJ2-7|TRBV21-1|-|-
TGTGCCAGCAGCAAAGAAGGGACAGGGGGCTACGAGCAGTACTTC
CASSKEGTGGYEQYF
>TRBJ2-7|TRBV18|once|TRBD2
TGTGCCAGCTCCCCAGGAGGATCCAGCGGGGGGGCTTGGTACGAGCAGTACTTC
CASSPGGSSGGAWYEQYF
>TRBJ1-2|TRBV29-1|-|-
TGCAGCGTTCAACACCAGGGGTTGGGTGGCTACACCTTC
CSVQHQGLGGYTF
>TRBJ2-1|TRBV2|-|TRBD2
TGTGCCAGCAGTGAAGGTCTAGCGGGGGGGCATGAGCAGTTCTTC
CASSEGLAGGHEQFF
>TRBJ1-2|TRBV6-5|-|TRBD1
TGTGCCAGCAGAGGGACAGGGGGCGACTATGGCTACACCTTC
CASRGTGGDYGYTF
>TRBJ2-3|TRBV5-4|-|-
TGTGCCACCCGAACACAGGCCCCAGATACGCAGTATTTT
CATRTQAPDTQYF
>TRBJ1-4|TRBV14|once|TRBD1
TGTGCCAGCAGCCAAGGAAGAACAGGGGGGCGTCGAACTAATGAAAAACTGTTTTTT
CASSQGRTGGRRTNEKLFF